This T cell receptor beta chain was sequenced during a study of cytomegalovirus exposure and HLA in healthy donors. Study conclusions and caveats: A later analysis linked 16,951 TCR beta sequences to HLA alleles at 0.05 false discovery rate. Cytomegalovirus status was reportedly diagnosed by the classifier with high specificity and sensitivity. The study labeled 164 TCR beta chains cytomegalovirus-associated.

PCR used 60 Vbeta primers and 13 Jbeta primers. TCRdb's copy holds only in-frame clones and misses some; the assay was immunoSEQ multiplex PCR. The sample lists 55,000 or so clones; around 72% were seen once. Comments on this clone: Antigen unknown.

The CDR3 is made up of 16 amino acids. Germline trimming cut 7 bases from V and 0 bases from J; bases unmatched to any gene: 8. The germline V gene encodes CDR1 SGHTA and CDR2 FQGNSA. Input material: PBMCs. The clonotype originates from a man younger than 30 in good health and CMV-seronegative. This chain connects TRBV7-2 to TRBJ2-4; 8 nucleotides line up with TRBD1. CDR3 sequence (DNA): TGTGCCAGCACGCCCCGGGACAGGCTAGCCAAAAACATTCAGTACTTC. This codes for CASTPRDRLAKNIQYF.